Reported below is one TCR beta chain. Its antigen remains unidentified. No base qualities exist here, and no much larger clone lies one base off it. These data originate in a study of blood T cell repertoires in COVID-19 (dated by TCRdb to the early 2020s). About the study as a whole: The collaborator samples originated in the United States, Italy and Spain and spanned the acute and convalescent phases of COVID-19. The prospective study material was composed of cDNA or gDNA derived from T cells, B-cell-depleted T cells, or PBMCs. Deeply sampled blood TCRbeta repertoires from subjects exposed to, actively infected with, or recovered from COVID-19 were included in the dataset. A freely available public database, intended as a resource for researchers studying the immune response to SARS-CoV-2, is where the repertoires were released. Samples were obtained from the ongoing ImmuneRACE study (first 160 participants) and from about 1,300 subjects provided by 6 global collaborators. Sample metadata almost always included a de-identified subject ID, COVID-19 status, age in years and sex. Where HLA class I and class II types were available, the types were taken from metadata supplied by the sample provider, not from assay-based typing.

TCRbeta CDR3 regions were amplified from genomic DNA by means of the immunoSEQ Assay, a bias-controlled multiplex PCR. The authors' analysis ran thus. Within the assay, amplification of reference gene primers was used to estimate how many nucleated cells each sample contained. To quantify the absolute abundance of each unique TCRbeta CDR3 rearrangement, sequence reads were collapsed and filtered. For each sample, productive Simpson clonality was calculated by taking the square root of Simpson's diversity index across productive rearrangements. Imported from immuneACCESS, the table was reduced by TCRdb to in-frame sequences with V and J called. These copies leave out some clones; in studies compared against another copy, an unresolved V gene accounts for under half, and the cause of the remainder is not known. That table is the source of V, J and clone size, and D and trimming were worked out from the DNA. This sample is represented by around 200,000 clones; more than 75% of them were singletons. The ten largest make up 2% to 3% of the sample.

Trimming at the junction amounts to 6 bases on V and 7 bases on J, and the germline ends lie 10 bases apart. The germline V gene sets CDR1 to MDHEN and CDR2 to SYDVKM. From cysteine to phenylalanine, the CDR3 is 13 amino acids long. The retained sequence is limited to the CDR3, 39 bases, with the frame set at the first base. The collaborating institutions used their own protocols to collect whole blood in K2EDTA tubes. For TCRbeta analysis, collaborator samples were shipped as frozen whole blood, as isolated PBMCs, or as DNA extracted from either sample type. The research as a whole found: The amount of clinical and demographic metadata varied by source and participant and was provided uncurated.

This sequence originates from a middle-aged man with active or convalescent COVID-19. Rearrangement joined TRBV28 to TRBJ1-6; no D gene is confidently identified. The specimen was peripheral blood. The nucleotide sequence is TGTGCCAGCAGGACGGTACAGAATTCACCCCTCCACTTT. It is translated as CASRTVQNSPLHF.